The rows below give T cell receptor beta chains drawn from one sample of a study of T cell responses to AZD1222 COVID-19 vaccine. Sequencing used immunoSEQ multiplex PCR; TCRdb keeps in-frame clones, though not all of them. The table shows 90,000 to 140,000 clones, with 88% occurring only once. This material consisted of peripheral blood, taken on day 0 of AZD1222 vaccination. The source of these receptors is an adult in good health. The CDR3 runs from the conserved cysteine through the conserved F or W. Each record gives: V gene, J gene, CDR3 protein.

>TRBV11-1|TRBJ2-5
CASSLVRGQETQYF
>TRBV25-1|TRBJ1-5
CASTPAGGQPQHF
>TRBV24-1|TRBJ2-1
CATSDSNRGEQFF
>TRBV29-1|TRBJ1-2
CSVPGAPGGYTF
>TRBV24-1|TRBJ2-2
CATSDFGPGRRTSGRAANTGELFF
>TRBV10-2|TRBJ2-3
CASSDREEKDTQYF
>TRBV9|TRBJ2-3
CASSEEGGHSGSRTDTQYF
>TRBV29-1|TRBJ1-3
CSVESRTGTSGNTIYF
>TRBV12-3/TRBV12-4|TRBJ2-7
CASADRYEQYF
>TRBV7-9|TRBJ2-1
CASSLAGTSGRAQQFF
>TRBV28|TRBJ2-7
CAGSAGAKVEQYF
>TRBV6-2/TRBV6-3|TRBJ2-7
CASSSGPPQREVYF
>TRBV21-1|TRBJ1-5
CASSKAEGDQPQHF
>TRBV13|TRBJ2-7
CASSRAYEQYF
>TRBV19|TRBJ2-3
CASSIIETSGFTDTQYF
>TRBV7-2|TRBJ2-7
CASSYQDLGGEQYF
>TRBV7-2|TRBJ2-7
CASSRWLAGGDAQQYF
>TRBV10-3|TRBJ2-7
CAISESEGGGYEQYF
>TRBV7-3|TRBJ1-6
CASRNGGPYNSPLHF
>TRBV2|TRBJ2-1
CASAEEVADEQFF
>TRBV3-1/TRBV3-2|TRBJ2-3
CASSLQGLAAGDTQYF
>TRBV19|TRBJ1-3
CASSIHISGNTIYF
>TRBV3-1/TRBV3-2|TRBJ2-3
CASSRATSTDTQYF
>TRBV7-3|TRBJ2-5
CASSLNLGSETQYF
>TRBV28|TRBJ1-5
CASRSQGPNQPQHF
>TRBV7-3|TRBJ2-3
CASSLMFTDTQYF
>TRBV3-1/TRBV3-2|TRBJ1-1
CASSLMRTGGNSEAFF
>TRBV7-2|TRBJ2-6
CASSLAGGGLGSGANVLTF
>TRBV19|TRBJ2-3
CATSLTSGVTDTQYF
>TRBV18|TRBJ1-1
CASSPGTQTDAFF
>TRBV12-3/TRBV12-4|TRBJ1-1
CASTGDREAFF
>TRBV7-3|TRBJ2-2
CASSFERELFF
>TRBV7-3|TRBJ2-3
CASSLGGRGSTDTQYF
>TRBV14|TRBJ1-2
CASSQEFGYGYTF
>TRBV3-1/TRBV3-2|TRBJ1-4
CASSQMTGGSTNEKLFF
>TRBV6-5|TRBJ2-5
CASSYEHGEGETQYF
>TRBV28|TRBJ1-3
CASGISSGNTIYF
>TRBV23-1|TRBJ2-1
CASSQDRANEQFF
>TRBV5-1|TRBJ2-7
CASSLAVSSYEQYF
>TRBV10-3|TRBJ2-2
CAISESLRGAGELFF
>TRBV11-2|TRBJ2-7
CASSPWTSEDEQYF